The rows below give T cell receptor beta chains drawn from one sample of a study of T cell responses to AZD1222 COVID-19 vaccine. The method was immunoSEQ multiplex PCR; TCRdb's version includes in-frame clones alone and lacks a portion of them. This sample has roughly 150,000 clones, with 70% to 90% found just once. The specimen comprised peripheral blood, sampled on day 0 of AZD1222 vaccination. These receptors all stem from an adult in good health. The CDR3 runs from the conserved cysteine through the conserved F or W. Fields, in order: CDR3 DNA, CDR3 protein, D gene, clone size, V gene, J gene, CDR3 length. D genes are given only for firm matches. Clone size, where shown, is once, few, many, or a class for clones that have expanded.

cdr3_nt: TGTGCCATCAGTGAGACTCGGGGTGGGGGTAATTCACCCCTCCACTTT; cdr3_aa: CAISETRGGGNSPLHF; d_call: NA; clone_size: few; v_call: TRBV10-3; j_call: TRBJ1-6; cdr3_length: 16
cdr3_nt: TGTGCCAGCAGCCGGACTAGCGGGGGAGGGGATGAGCAGTTCTTC; cdr3_aa: CASSRTSGGGDEQFF; d_call: TRBD2; clone_size: NA; v_call: TRBV7-2; j_call: TRBJ2-1; cdr3_length: 15
cdr3_nt: TGTGCCAGCAGAGTGAGAGGGTCCCAAGAGACCCAGTACTTC; cdr3_aa: CASRVRGSQETQYF; d_call: NA; clone_size: NA; v_call: TRBV27; j_call: TRBJ2-5; cdr3_length: 14
cdr3_nt: TGTGCCAGCAGCCCCTGGGAGGAGAGCTACAATGAGCAGTTCTTC; cdr3_aa: CASSPWEESYNEQFF; d_call: NA; clone_size: once; v_call: TRBV27; j_call: TRBJ2-1; cdr3_length: 15
cdr3_nt: TGTGCCAGCAGTGAAGATTGGAAGCTAGGACAGTTCTTC; cdr3_aa: CASSEDWKLGQFF; d_call: NA; clone_size: NA; v_call: TRBV2; j_call: TRBJ2-1; cdr3_length: 13
cdr3_nt: TGTGCCAGCAGCTTAGGGAACAGGGGGCGGTTTGAAGCTTTCTTT; cdr3_aa: CASSLGNRGRFEAFF; d_call: TRBD1; clone_size: NA; v_call: TRBV7-8; j_call: TRBJ1-1; cdr3_length: 15
cdr3_nt: TGTGCCAGCAGCTATGGGACAGGGGATGGCTACACCTTC; cdr3_aa: CASSYGTGDGYTF; d_call: TRBD1; clone_size: few; v_call: TRBV7-9; j_call: TRBJ1-2; cdr3_length: 13
cdr3_nt: TGTGCCAGCAGTTTACTGTTCGTGTCTAGCTGGGAGGATGAGCAGTTCTTC; cdr3_aa: CASSLLFVSSWEDEQFF; d_call: NA; clone_size: NA; v_call: TRBV27; j_call: TRBJ2-1; cdr3_length: 17
cdr3_nt: TGTGCCAGCAGGGGACTAGCGGTCTCCTACGAGCAGTACTTC; cdr3_aa: CASRGLAVSYEQYF; d_call: TRBD2; clone_size: NA; v_call: TRBV28; j_call: TRBJ2-7; cdr3_length: 14
cdr3_nt: TGTGCCAGCACGCGGGAGGGCGGGAGTGAGCAGTTCTTC; cdr3_aa: CASTREGGSEQFF; d_call: TRBD2; clone_size: NA; v_call: TRBV27; j_call: TRBJ2-1; cdr3_length: 13
cdr3_nt: TGTGCCAGCAGCTTCCGGGCTAATAACTATGGCTACACCTTC; cdr3_aa: CASSFRANNYGYTF; d_call: NA; clone_size: NA; v_call: TRBV3-1/TRBV3-2; j_call: TRBJ1-2; cdr3_length: 14
cdr3_nt: TGTGCCAGTAGTATTTTCCCGGACTATGGCTACACCTTC; cdr3_aa: CASSIFPDYGYTF; d_call: NA; clone_size: NA; v_call: TRBV19; j_call: TRBJ1-2; cdr3_length: 13
cdr3_nt: TGTGCCAGCAGCTCCTGGGGCGGACAAGAGACCCAGTACTTC; cdr3_aa: CASSSWGGQETQYF; d_call: NA; clone_size: NA; v_call: TRBV11-2; j_call: TRBJ2-5; cdr3_length: 14
cdr3_nt: TGTGCTAGTGGTTTGGTAGAGGCAGGGATGAACACTGAAGCTTTCTTT; cdr3_aa: CASGLVEAGMNTEAFF; d_call: NA; clone_size: NA; v_call: TRBV12-5; j_call: TRBJ1-1; cdr3_length: 16
cdr3_nt: TGTGCCAGCAGCCAAGCTAGCGGGAGTTCAGATACGCAGTATTTT; cdr3_aa: CASSQASGSSDTQYF; d_call: TRBD2; clone_size: NA; v_call: TRBV3-1/TRBV3-2; j_call: TRBJ2-3; cdr3_length: 15
cdr3_nt: TGCGCCAGCAGCGCAGGGGGCTCCTACAATGAGCAGTTCTTC; cdr3_aa: CASSAGGSYNEQFF; d_call: TRBD1; clone_size: NA; v_call: TRBV5-1; j_call: TRBJ2-1; cdr3_length: 14
cdr3_nt: TGTGCCAGTACTAAAGCGGGGGGGCTTTCGGTTCAGCAGTTCTTC; cdr3_aa: CASTKAGGLSVQQFF; d_call: TRBD2; clone_size: NA; v_call: TRBV19; j_call: TRBJ2-1; cdr3_length: 15
cdr3_nt: TGTGCCAGCAGCTCCAGACAAGTCTACGAGCAGTACTTC; cdr3_aa: CASSSRQVYEQYF; d_call: NA; clone_size: NA; v_call: TRBV5-4; j_call: TRBJ2-7; cdr3_length: 13